This T cell receptor (beta chain) was recovered during a study of blood T cell repertoires in COVID-19. Study details: The United States, Italy and Spain supplied acute and convalescent COVID-19 samples.

CDR3 size: 13 residues. Germline lookup yields CDR1 SEHNR and CDR2 FQNEAQ (reference sequence). Between the trimmed V and J ends, which lost 6 bases and 2 bases, there was a span of 10 bases. In the source study's methods: Amplification from reference gene primers served as the basis for estimated nucleated cell counts. Here immunoSEQ multiplex PCR was the method, and the copy in TCRdb shows in-frame clones only, minus some. That table is the source of V, J and clone size, and D and trimming were worked out from the DNA. This sample has more than 100,000 clones, with 80% to 90% found just once. Recruitment covered 20 to 25 US areas and drew participants whose ages spanned roughly 18 to 100 years. In assigning cohorts, the study relied on participant-reported clinical history.

The rearrangement links TRBV7-9 to TRBJ1-1, with no clear D. The sequenced sample was PBMCs or T cells enriched from blood (not recorded which). The TCR comes from a man aged 35 to 55 with acute COVID-19. The CDR3 DNA follows: TGTGCCAGCAGGCTAGATGGTAACACTGAAGCTTTCTTT. This sequence encodes CASRLDGNTEAFF.